The clone carrying this TCR beta chain is judged medium-sized (0.01 to 0.1%). What it binds is unknown. The source of the sample is a study of OX40 agonist ivuxolimab in advanced cancers. Study observations and caveats: With doses of 0.1 to 3.0 mg/kg, CD4+ and CD8+ blood T cells had undergone clonal expansion by week 6.

The germline CDR1 and CDR2 sequences are MDHEN and SYDVKM. This CDR3 has 16 amino acids. Trimming removed 6 bases from V and 2 bases from J, with 17 bases in between. The repertoire was sequenced with immunoSEQ multiplex PCR; TCRdb's copy has only in-frame clones and lacks some. The sample lists fewer than 35,000 clones; 81% were seen once. The sequence came from an adult with an advanced solid tumor such as melanoma, head and neck, liver or kidney cancer. This specimen consisted of CD4+ or CD8+ T cells sorted from blood, obtained in a trial of the OX40 agonist ivuxolimab. The rearrangement links TRBV28 to TRBJ1-5; D uncertain. The CDR3 sequence: CASRSPRNGGNQPQHF. The CDR3 DNA reads as TGTGCCAGCAGAAGCCCGAGAAATGGAGGCAATCAGCCCCAGCATTTT.